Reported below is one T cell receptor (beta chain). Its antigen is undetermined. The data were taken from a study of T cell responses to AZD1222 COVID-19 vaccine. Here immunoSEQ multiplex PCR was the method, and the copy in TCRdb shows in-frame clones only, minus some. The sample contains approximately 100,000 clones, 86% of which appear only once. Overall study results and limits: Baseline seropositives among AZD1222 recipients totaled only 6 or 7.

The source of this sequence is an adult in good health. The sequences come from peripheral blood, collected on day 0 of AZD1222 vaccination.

The CDR3, as DNA: TGTGCCAGTGTGAAACACAGGGAGGGCACCGGGGAGCTGTTTTTT. It is translated as CASVKHREGTGELFF. V and J are TRBV27 and TRBJ2-2; a weak D match, TRBD2 (7 bases). CDR1 and CDR2 (germline): MNHEY, SMNVEV (reference sequence). The CDR3 loop spans 15 amino acids. Trimming took 9 bases from V and 4 from J, leaving 18 bases between them.